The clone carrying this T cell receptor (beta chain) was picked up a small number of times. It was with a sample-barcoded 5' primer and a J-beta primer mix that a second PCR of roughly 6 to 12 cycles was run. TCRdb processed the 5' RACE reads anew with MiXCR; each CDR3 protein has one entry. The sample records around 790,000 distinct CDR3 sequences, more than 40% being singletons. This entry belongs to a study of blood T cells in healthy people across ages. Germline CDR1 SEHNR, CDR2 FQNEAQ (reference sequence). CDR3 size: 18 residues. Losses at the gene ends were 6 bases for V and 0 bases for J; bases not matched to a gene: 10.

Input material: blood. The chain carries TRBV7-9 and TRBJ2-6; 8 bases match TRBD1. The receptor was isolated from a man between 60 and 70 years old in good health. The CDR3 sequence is CASSSPGTGLSGANVLTF. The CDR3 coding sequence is TGTGCCAGCAGTTCTCCCGGGACAGGTCTCTCTGGGGCCAACGTCCTGACTTTC.